Described below is a single TCR beta chain sequence and its context. The antigen remains unidentified. Unique molecular identifiers were present in the TCR beta cDNA libraries. Once roughly 0.9 to 10 million T cells were used, hundreds of thousands of cDNA molecules resulted. In TCRdb, the PCR reads were re-called with MiXCR into one record per CDR3 protein. This table holds approximately 730,000 distinct CDR3 sequences, more than 45% found once. This specimen belongs to a study of post-analysis software for immune sequencing data. Study-wide context: Multiple sclerosis in the patients followed relapsing-remitting, secondary progressive and progressive-relapsing courses.

CDR3 length: 12 residues. V was pared by 6 bases and J by 1 base, with 9 bases between. Per the germline V gene, CDR1 is SQVTM and CDR2 is ANQGSEA. Findings of the study overall: A handful of TRBV segments were significantly more frequent in patients than in controls. TRBV5-6, TRBV5-1 and TRBV20-1 were among these segments. A significant reduction in normalized Chao1 diversity was observed in multiple sclerosis patients versus controls.

Sequenced input: blood. This clonotype originated in a girl aged 10-17 years with multiple sclerosis. The genes are TRBV29-1 and TRBJ1-1; a weak D match, TRBD1 (5 bases). The CDR3 sequence is CSVPDRNTEAFF. The CDR3 DNA sequence: TGCAGCGTCCCAGACAGGAACACTGAAGCTTTCTTT.